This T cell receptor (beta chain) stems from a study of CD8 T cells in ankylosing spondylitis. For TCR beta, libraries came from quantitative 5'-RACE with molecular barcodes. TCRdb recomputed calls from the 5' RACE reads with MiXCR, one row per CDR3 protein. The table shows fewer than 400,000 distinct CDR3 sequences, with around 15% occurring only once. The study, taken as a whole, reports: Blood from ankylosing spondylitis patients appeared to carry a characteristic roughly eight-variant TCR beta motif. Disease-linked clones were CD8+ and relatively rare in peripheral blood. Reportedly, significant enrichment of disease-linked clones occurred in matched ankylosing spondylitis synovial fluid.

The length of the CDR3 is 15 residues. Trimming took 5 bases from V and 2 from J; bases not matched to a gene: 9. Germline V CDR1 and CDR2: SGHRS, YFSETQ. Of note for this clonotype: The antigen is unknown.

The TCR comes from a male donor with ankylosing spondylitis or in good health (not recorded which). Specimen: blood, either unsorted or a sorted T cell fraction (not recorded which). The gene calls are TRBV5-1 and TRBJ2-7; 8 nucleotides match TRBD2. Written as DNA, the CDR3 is TGCGCCAGCAGTTACGCTACTAGCGGCGCCTACGAGCAGTACTTC. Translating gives CASSYATSGAYEQYF.